The clone carrying this TCR beta chain was detected once. The sample belongs to a study of technical replicates of blood from several donors. The CDR3 is 15 residues long. Deletions cut 4 bases from V and 0 bases from J, with 12 bases between. Germline CDR1 SGHNT, CDR2 YYREEE (reference sequence). Using immunoSEQ multiplex PCR, the repertoire was profiled, and TCRdb retains in-frame clones only, with some absent. The sample carries around 10,000 clones, around 94% recorded once. The receptor was isolated from a human donor in good health. The sample was PBMCs. V and J are TRBV5-4 and TRBJ2-3; no definite D call. CDR3 protein: CASSAQMESTDTQYF. The CDR3 coding sequence is TGTGCCAGCAGCGCCCAGATGGAGAGCACAGATACGCAGTATTTT.